This T cell receptor (beta chain) was recovered during a study of T cell responses to AZD1222 COVID-19 vaccine. Some clones are missing from TCRdb's copy, which holds only in-frame ones; the method was immunoSEQ multiplex PCR. The sample lists about 150,000 clones; almost 85% were seen once. Study observations and caveats: It should be noted that donors were predominantly white British and more often female, and clonal diversity was possibly underestimated.

To note about this clone: Antigen: not known.

The clonotype comes from an adult who received the MenACWY meningococcal vaccine as a control. Source: peripheral blood, taken 28 days after the second dose of the MenACWY control vaccine.

CDR3 bases: TGCGCCAGCAGCTTGGAGACATTGGGGCACGAGCAGTACTTC. It is translated as CASSLETLGHEQYF. The V gene is TRBV5-1, the J gene TRBJ2-7; D possibly corresponds to TRBD1 (5 bases). Germline lookup yields CDR1 SGHRS and CDR2 YFSETQ. Trimming shortened V by 0 bases and J by 5 bases, and 12 bases separated the two germline ends. The CDR3 contains 14 residues.